These 25 T cell receptor beta chains were sequenced from one sample in a study of identical twins. Using its own MiXCR run on the 5' RACE reads, TCRdb lists one record per CDR3 protein. The data show 1.5 million to 2 million distinct CDR3 sequences, 32% seen once. What was sequenced was cord blood. These TCRs come from a newborn girl in good health.

The chain uses TRBV27 and TRBJ2-7; possibly TRBD1 for D (5 bases). The CDR3 runs 14 residues. The V and J ends lost 6 bases and 1 base respectively, with 13 bases between them. CDR1 and CDR2 (germline): MNHEY, SMNVEV (reference sequence). The CDR3 DNA sequence: TGTGCCAGCAGATATCAAGGGGTTTCCTACGAGCAGTACTTC. Translated: CASRYQGVSYEQYF.

V usage is TRBV12-3 or TRBV12-4 and J usage is TRBJ1-2; D perhaps matches TRBD1 (6 bases). The CDR3 extends over 15 amino acids. The V gene lost 1 base and the J gene lost 0 bases, with 9 bases spanning the gap. CDR3: CASSLGGQTNYGYTF. The CDR3, as DNA: TGTGCCAGCAGTTTAGGTGGACAGACTAACTATGGCTACACCTTC.

This clonotype was observed many times. This chain connects TRBV24-1 to TRBJ2-5; possible D gene TRBD1, 6 bases. The germline V gene has CDR1 KGHDR and CDR2 SFDVKD. The CDR3 loop spans 15 amino acids. Deletions cut 4 bases from V and 0 bases from J, with 11 bases between. The CDR3 DNA reads as TGTGCCACCAGTGACTGGACAGCTTACCAAGAGACCCAGTACTTC. It specifies CATSDWTAYQETQYF.

This rearrangement joins TRBV4-1 to TRBJ1-1, with 9 positions matching TRBD1. The CDR3 sequence is 16 residues long. Per germline, CDR1 MGHRA and CDR2 YSYEKL. V lost 0 bases and J lost 5; bases outside the gene matches: 7. CDR3 protein: CASSQELGQGGTEAFF. CDR3 nucleotide sequence: TGCGCCAGCAGCCAAGAGCTGGGACAGGGAGGAACTGAAGCTTTCTTT.

The chain has TRBV20-1 and TRBJ2-5; TRBD2 matches 10 bases. In germline, CDR1 is DFQATT, CDR2 SNEGSKA (reference sequence). The V gene end was trimmed by 0 bases and the J gene end by 11 bases; junction bases not matched to a gene: 15. The CDR3 is 16 residues long. The CDR3 coding sequence is TGCAGTGCTAGAGATACCGGGACTAGCGTACCCAATGAGCAGTACTTC. It is translated as CSARDTGTSVPNEQYF.

This rearrangement joins TRBV7-2 to TRBJ1-1; 8 bases line up with TRBD1. The V segment lost 5 bases and the J segment 0 bases; nucleotides outside the gene matches: 5. Germline-derived CDR1 and CDR2 are SGHTA and FQGNSA. CDR3 length equals 15 residues. The CDR3 DNA is TGTGCCAGCAGCCCAGGGGGCTCGCTGAACACTGAAGCTTTCTTT. It codes for CASSPGGSLNTEAFF.

There are a few counts of this clonotype. This chain links TRBV6-1 with TRBJ2-7; D gene ambiguous. The ends were cut back, 5 bases at V and 0 bases at J, with 14 bases in the middle. CDR1 and CDR2 (germline): MNHNS, SASEGT. This CDR3 spans 15 amino acids. Here the CDR3 DNA reads TGTGCCAGCAGTCGCCCTAGGTCAAGCTCCTACGAGCAGTACTTC. As protein: CASSRPRSSSYEQYF.

The chain uses TRBV4-2 and TRBJ2-7; 11 nucleotides match TRBD1. This CDR3 is built from 15 residues. V gave up 3 bases and J gave up 3 bases; unmatched junction bases: 4. CDR1 is LGHNA, CDR2 YNFKEQ, per germline. In nucleotides, the CDR3 is TGTGCCAGCAGCCATTCCGGGACAGGGGGCTACGAGCAGTACTTC. Amino acids: CASSHSGTGGYEQYF.

This clonotype appeared a few times. Here the CDR3 reads CASSQARDSSYGYTF. As DNA, the CDR3 is TGTGCCAGCAGCCAAGCTCGGGACAGCAGCTATGGCTACACCTTC. The V and J genes are TRBV3-1 and TRBJ1-2; 7 nucleotides line up with TRBD1. V shed 1 base and J 4 bases; nucleotides not matched to a gene: 6. CDR3 size: 15 residues. Germline-derived CDR1 and CDR2 are LGHDT and YNNKEL (reference sequence). Based on the CDR3 plus reference TRBV3-1 and TRBJ1-2, the full variable domain is DTAVSQTPKYLVTQMGNDKSIKCEQNLGHDTMYWYKQDSKKFLKIMFSYNNKELIINETVPNRFSPKSPDKAHLNLHINSLELGDSAVYFCASSQARDSSYGYTFGSGTRLTVV.

In this sample, this clonotype turned up a few times. The chain is built from TRBV20-1 and TRBJ2-2; D remains unclear. This CDR3 region has 13 residues. Germline assignment: CDR1 DFQATT and CDR2 SNEGSKA (reference sequence). Trimming pared 3 bases from V and 2 bases from J, leaving 7 bases between. The CDR3 DNA is TGCAGTGCTAGTTTGGGTAACACCGGGGAGCTGTTTTTT. It encodes CSASLGNTGELFF.

This sequence joins TRBV29-1 and TRBJ1-1, with 9 bases matching TRBD1. The CDR3 runs to 12 residues. After removal of 4 bases from V and 11 bases from J, the junction contained 8 bases not matched to a gene. CDR1 is SQVTM, CDR2 ANQGSEA, per germline. The CDR3 coding sequence is TGCAGCGTTGGGACAGGGGTTGTGGGGGCTTTCTTT. Residues: CSVGTGVVGAFF. Based on the CDR3 plus reference TRBV29-1 and TRBJ1-1, the full variable domain is SAVISQKPSRDICQRGTSLTIQCQVDSQVTMMFWYRQQPGQSLTLIATANQGSEATYESGFVIDKFPISRPNLTFSTLTVSNMSPEDSSIYLCSVGTGVVGAFFGQGTRLTVV.

The V and J genes are TRBV20-1 and TRBJ2-3; 8 nucleotides agree with TRBD2. The V and J ends lost 3 bases and 6 bases, in that order; junction bases with no gene match: 5. There are 13 residues in the CDR3. Germline CDR1 and CDR2: DFQATT and SNEGSKA (reference sequence). The CDR3 region is CSASGRARDTQYF. CDR3 DNA sequence: TGCAGTGCTAGCGGGAGGGCCAGGGATACGCAGTATTTT.

The chain is built from TRBV3-1 and TRBJ2-1; perhaps D is TRBD1 or TRBD2 (5 bases each). The CDR3 consists of 20 residues. V was clipped by 2 bases and J by 3 bases, with 26 bases between them. Germline V gene data show CDR1 as LGHDT and CDR2 as YNNKEL (reference sequence). The CDR3 loop is CASSQSHSIGAGALYNEQFF. The CDR3 coding sequence is TGTGCCAGCAGCCAATCCCATTCAATAGGGGCGGGTGCCCTCTACAATGAGCAGTTCTTC.

This chain connects TRBV25-1 to TRBJ2-7; no definite D call. Germline V gene sequence: CDR1 MGHDK, CDR2 SYGVNS. V was trimmed by 1 base and J by 2 bases, leaving 9 bases between them. CDR3 length equals 14 residues. The CDR3 nucleotides are TGTGCCAGCAGTGAATTGGACGGGCCCTACGAGCAGTACTTC. This encodes CASSELDGPYEQYF.

This clonotype was seen a handful of times. V and J are TRBV3-1 and TRBJ2-4, with D possibly TRBD2 on 6 matching bases. The germline CDR1 and CDR2 sequences are LGHDT and YNNKEL (reference sequence). The CDR3 totals 15 residues. With 4 bases removed from V and 8 bases from J, the gap between germline ends came to 18 bases. CDR3 DNA sequence: TGTGCCAGCAGCCCTTCTAGCGCCCTAGGGGACATTCAGTACTTC. Translated: CASSPSSALGDIQYF.

In the case of this clonotype: Compared with germline, one end of the junction differs, possibly owing to a read error. The chain uses TRBV7-9 and TRBJ1-2; 7 nucleotides line up with TRBD1. The CDR3 has 16 residues. CDR1 and CDR2 (germline): SEHNR, FQNEAQ (reference sequence). Written as DNA, the CDR3 is TGTGCCAGCAGCCTAGCCGGACAGGAGGGACACTATGGCCACACCTTC. The encoded protein is CASSLAGQEGHYGHTF.

The sample holds a few counts of this clonotype. This chain connects TRBV20-1 to TRBJ1-2, with 7 bases fitting TRBD1. This CDR3 contains 15 residues. V lost 6 bases, J lost 0 bases, and 10 bases stayed unmatched. CDR1 is DFQATT and CDR2 is SNEGSKA in the germline V gene (reference sequence). The CDR3 DNA follows: TGCAGTGCATGGGAGGGGGCCGTTACTAACTATGGCTACACCTTC. Amino acids: CSAWEGAVTNYGYTF.

V gene TRBV20-1 combines with J gene TRBJ2-7; TRBD2 agrees at 12 bases. This CDR3 has 12 residues. Germline V CDR1 and CDR2: DFQATT, SNEGSKA (reference sequence). For the CDR3, the DNA is TGCAAAGCTAGCGGGGGGGCCTACGAGCAGTACTTC. Its translation is CKASGGAYEQYF.

The V call is TRBV7-8, the J call TRBJ2-1; possible D gene TRBD2, 7 bases. CDR1 SGHVS and CDR2 FQNEAQ come from the germline V gene. The CDR3 is made up of 15 amino acids. Deletions cut 1 base from V and 9 bases from J, with 16 bases between. CDR3 nucleotides: TGTGCCAGCAGCTTAGAGGCGGGGGCATTCGGTGAGCAGTTCTTC. Its protein product is CASSLEAGAFGEQFF.

This clonotype was counted between two and nine times. This chain connects TRBV4-2 to TRBJ1-1; TRBD1 agrees at 9 bases. Looked up from germline, CDR1 is LGHNA and CDR2 is YNFKEQ. The CDR3 length is 16 residues. Trimming cost V 0 bases and J 4 bases; bases outside gene matches: 6. This CDR3 reads CASSQDGDRVSTEAFF. CDR3 coding DNA: TGTGCCAGCAGCCAAGATGGGGACAGGGTTTCCACTGAAGCTTTCTTT.

This clonotype occurred a few times. V gene TRBV4-1 combines with J gene TRBJ2-7; 13 nucleotides agree with TRBD2. V lost 0 bases, J lost 0 bases, and 8 bases stayed unmatched. The germline V gene has CDR1 MGHRA and CDR2 YSYEKL. This CDR3 is 19 amino acids long. CDR3 protein: CASSQDVLAGGLSSYEQYF. The CDR3 bases are TGCGCCAGCAGCCAAGATGTACTAGCGGGAGGGCTTAGCTCCTACGAGCAGTACTTC.

The table lists this clonotype with a few counts. This chain joins TRBV28 and TRBJ2-4; D might be TRBD2 (7 bases). The V gene's germline CDR1 is MDHEN and CDR2 SYDVKM. The CDR3 consists of 15 residues. V was trimmed by 4 bases and J by 4 bases, leaving 14 bases between them. The CDR3 region has the DNA TGTGCCAGCAGTTCATACAGGGAGGGGAAAAACATTCAGTACTTC. Its protein product is CASSSYREGKNIQYF.

CDR3 residues: CASGLSRTGGTYNEQFF. The CDR3 DNA reads as TGTGCTAGTGGTTTGAGCCGGACAGGGGGCACCTACAATGAGCAGTTCTTC. The chain links TRBV12-5 to TRBJ2-1; 11 bases are a match to TRBD1. Germline V CDR1 and CDR2: LGHNT, FRNRAP. The CDR3 is made up of 17 amino acids. Trimming at V came to 2 bases and at J to 2 bases, leaving 5 bases not matched to a gene.

This clonotype appeared a few times. The chain employs TRBV6-2 or TRBV6-3 and TRBJ2-5; unclear D gene. Trimming left V 5 bases short and J 3 bases short, with 10 bases between. Germline V gives CDR1 MNHEY, CDR2 SVGEGT. The CDR3 runs to 13 residues. CDR3 DNA: TGTGCCAGCAGTAAAGGACGGAAAGAGACCCAGTACTTC. It codes for CASSKGRKETQYF.

With respect to this clonotype: A much larger clone lies one base from this, so it may be a read error. J is TRBJ2-1 and V is TRBV29-1; TRBD2 is a possible D gene (5 bases). Germline CDR1 SQVTM, CDR2 ANQGSEA. The CDR3 runs to 15 residues. The CDR3 sequence is CSVVSGASSYNKQFF. The CDR3, as DNA: TGCAGCGTTGTAAGCGGCGCGAGCTCCTACAATAAGCAGTTCTTC.